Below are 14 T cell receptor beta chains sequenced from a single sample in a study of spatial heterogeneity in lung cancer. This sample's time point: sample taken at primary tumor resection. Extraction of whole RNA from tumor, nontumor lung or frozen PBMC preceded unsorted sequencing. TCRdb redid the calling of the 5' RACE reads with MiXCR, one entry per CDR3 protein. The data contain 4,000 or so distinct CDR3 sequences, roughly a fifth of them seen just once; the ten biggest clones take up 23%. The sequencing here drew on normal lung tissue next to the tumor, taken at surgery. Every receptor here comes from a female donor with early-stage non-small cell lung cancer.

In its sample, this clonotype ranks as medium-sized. CDR3 sequence (DNA): TGTGCCATCGGAGTAGCGGGGGCAGAGACCCAGTACTTC. This gives the protein CAIGVAGAETQYF. The chain employs TRBV10-3 and TRBJ2-5; 9 bases map to TRBD2. Germline assignment: CDR1 ENHRY and CDR2 SYGVKD. CDR3 length: 13 amino acids. V lost 8 bases to trimming and J lost 4 bases; unmatched junction nucleotides: 5.

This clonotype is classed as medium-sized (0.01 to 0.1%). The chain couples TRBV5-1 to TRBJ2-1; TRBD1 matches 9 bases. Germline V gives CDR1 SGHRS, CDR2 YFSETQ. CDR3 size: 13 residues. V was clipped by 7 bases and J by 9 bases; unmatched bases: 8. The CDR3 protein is CASGTGLSAEQFF. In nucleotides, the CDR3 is TGCGCCAGCGGGACAGGGTTGTCAGCTGAGCAGTTCTTC.

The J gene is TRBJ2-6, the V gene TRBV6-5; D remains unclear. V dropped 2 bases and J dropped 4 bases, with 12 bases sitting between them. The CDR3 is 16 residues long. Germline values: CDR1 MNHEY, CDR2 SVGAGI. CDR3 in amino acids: CASSYADLMGANVLTF. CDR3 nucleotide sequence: TGTGCCAGCAGTTACGCAGATCTAATGGGGGCCAACGTCCTGACTTTC.

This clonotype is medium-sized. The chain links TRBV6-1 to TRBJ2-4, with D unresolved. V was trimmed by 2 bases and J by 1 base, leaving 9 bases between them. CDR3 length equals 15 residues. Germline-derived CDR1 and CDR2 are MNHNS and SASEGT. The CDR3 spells CASSEMYNAKNIQYF. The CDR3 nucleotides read TGTGCCAGCAGTGAAATGTACAATGCCAAAAACATTCAGTACTTC.

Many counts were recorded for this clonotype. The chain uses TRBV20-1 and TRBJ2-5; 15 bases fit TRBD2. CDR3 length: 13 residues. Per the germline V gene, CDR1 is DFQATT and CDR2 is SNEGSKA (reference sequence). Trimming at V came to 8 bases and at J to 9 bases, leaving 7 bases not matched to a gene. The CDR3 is CSFGLAGGQAQYF. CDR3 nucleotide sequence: TGCAGTTTCGGACTAGCGGGGGGGCAAGCCCAGTACTTC.

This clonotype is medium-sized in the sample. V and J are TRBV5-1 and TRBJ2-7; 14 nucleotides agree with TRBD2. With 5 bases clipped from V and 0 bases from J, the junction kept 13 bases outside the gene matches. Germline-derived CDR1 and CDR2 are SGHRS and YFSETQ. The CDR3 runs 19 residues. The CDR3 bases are TGCGCCAGCAGTCGGCGCGGGGGACTAGCGGGAGACCCCTCCTACGAGCAGTACTTC. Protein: CASSRRGGLAGDPSYEQYF.

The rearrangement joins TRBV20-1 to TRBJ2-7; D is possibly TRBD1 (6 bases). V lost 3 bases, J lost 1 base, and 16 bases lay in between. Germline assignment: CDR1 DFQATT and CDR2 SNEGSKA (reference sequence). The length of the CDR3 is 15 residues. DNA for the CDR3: TGCAGTGCTAGCTTACCGGACGGACAGTCCTACGAGCAGTACTTC. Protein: CSASLPDGQSYEQYF.

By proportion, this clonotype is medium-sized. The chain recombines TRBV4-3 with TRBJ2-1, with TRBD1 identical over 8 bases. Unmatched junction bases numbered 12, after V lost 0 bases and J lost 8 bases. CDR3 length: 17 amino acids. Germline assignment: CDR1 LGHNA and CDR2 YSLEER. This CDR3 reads CASSQDTTGGGVYEQFF. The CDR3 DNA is TGCGCCAGCAGCCAAGATACCACAGGGGGAGGTGTCTATGAGCAGTTCTTC.

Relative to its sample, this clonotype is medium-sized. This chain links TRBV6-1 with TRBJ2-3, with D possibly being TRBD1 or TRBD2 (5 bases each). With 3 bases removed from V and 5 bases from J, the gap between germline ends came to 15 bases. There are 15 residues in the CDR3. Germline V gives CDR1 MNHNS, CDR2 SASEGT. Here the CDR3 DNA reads TGTGCCAGCAGTGATCCCAGCTCGGGGCGAGATACGCAGTATTTT. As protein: CASSDPSSGRDTQYF.

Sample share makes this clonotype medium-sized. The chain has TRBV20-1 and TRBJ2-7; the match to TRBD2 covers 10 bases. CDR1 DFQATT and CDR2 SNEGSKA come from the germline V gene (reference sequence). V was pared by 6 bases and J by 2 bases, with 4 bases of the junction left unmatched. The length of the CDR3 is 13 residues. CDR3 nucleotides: TGCAGTGCCTTAGCGGGAGGCCCCTACGAGCAGTACTTC. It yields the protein CSALAGGPYEQYF.

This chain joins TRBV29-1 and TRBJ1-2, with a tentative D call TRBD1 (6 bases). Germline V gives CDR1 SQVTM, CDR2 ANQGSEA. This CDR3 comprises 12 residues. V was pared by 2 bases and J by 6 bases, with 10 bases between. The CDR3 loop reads CSVETGPDGYTF. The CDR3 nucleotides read TGCAGCGTTGAAACAGGGCCAGATGGCTACACCTTC.

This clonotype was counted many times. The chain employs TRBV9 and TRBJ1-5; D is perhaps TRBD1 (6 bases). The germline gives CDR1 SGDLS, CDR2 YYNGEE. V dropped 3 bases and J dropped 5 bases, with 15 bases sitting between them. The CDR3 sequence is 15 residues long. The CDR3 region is CASSATGFPDQPQHF. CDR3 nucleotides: TGTGCCAGCAGCGCCACAGGGTTCCCTGATCAGCCCCAGCATTTT.

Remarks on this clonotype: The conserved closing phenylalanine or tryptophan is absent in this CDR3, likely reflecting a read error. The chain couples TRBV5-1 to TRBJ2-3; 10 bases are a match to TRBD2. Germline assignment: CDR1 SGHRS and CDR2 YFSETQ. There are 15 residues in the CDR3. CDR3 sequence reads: CASSFSGRSTDAQYL. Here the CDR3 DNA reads TGCGCCAGCAGCTTTAGCGGGAGGAGCACAGATGCGCAGTATTTA.

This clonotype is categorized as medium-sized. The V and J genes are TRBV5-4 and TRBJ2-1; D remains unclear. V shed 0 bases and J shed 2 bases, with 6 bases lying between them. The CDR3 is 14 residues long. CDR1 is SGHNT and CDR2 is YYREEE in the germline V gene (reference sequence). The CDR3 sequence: CASSLELTYNEQFF. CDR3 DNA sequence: TGTGCCAGCAGCTTGGAACTAACCTACAATGAGCAGTTCTTC.